The 23 T cell receptor beta chains below come from one sample, sequenced in a study of shared clonotypes between healthy human individuals. Only CD45RO-negative cells positively selected for CCR7 counted as naive CD8 cells, so terminally differentiated effector memory CD45RA+ cells were excluded. Profiling relied on immunoSEQ multiplex PCR, and the TCRdb table lists in-frame clones only, not all of them. The sample records around 2.1 million clones, just over 90% being singletons. What was sequenced was naive CD8+ T cells from PBMCs. These receptors were obtained from a man aged 18 to 30 in good health. Some clones in this sample may be carry-over from other donors' samples.

V usage is TRBV7-8 and J usage is TRBJ2-5, with D possibly TRBD1 on 5 matching bases. Germline CDR1 is SGHVS and CDR2 is FQNEAQ. Trimming removed 0 bases at V and 0 bases at J, with 17 bases between. CDR3 length: 18 residues. The DNA of the CDR3 is TGTGCCAGCAGCTTAGCAGAGGTTGGCAGGGCTAACCAAGAGACCCAGTACTTC. This codes for CASSLAEVGRANQETQYF.

The V gene is TRBV9, the J gene TRBJ1-2; D is uncertain. The CDR3 loop spans 13 amino acids. V shed 4 bases and J shed 4 bases, with 11 bases lying between them. Germline V CDR1 and CDR2: SGDLS, YYNGEE. The DNA for the CDR3 is TGTGCCAGCAGCTCAAGTGATGGCTATGGCTACACCTTC. Its translation: CASSSSDGYGYTF.

The chain employs TRBV29-1 and TRBJ2-7, with D maybe TRBD2 (7 bases). The CDR3 runs to 12 residues. Looked up from germline, CDR1 is SQVTM and CDR2 is ANQGSEA. Trimming removed 7 bases from V and 1 base from J, with 11 bases in between. In nucleotides, the CDR3 is TGCAGCGCCAAGGGGGGGTCCTACGAGCAGTACTTC. Residues: CSAKGGSYEQYF.

The gene calls are TRBV28 and TRBJ1-5; D is unclear. The CDR3 runs to 15 residues. V was clipped by 3 bases and J by 0 bases, with 9 bases between them. Germline CDR1 and CDR2: MDHEN and SYDVKM. For the CDR3, the DNA is TGTGCCAGCAGTTTTACGCAGGCTAGCAATCAGCCCCAGCATTTT. It encodes CASSFTQASNQPQHF.

The chain couples TRBV29-1 to TRBJ1-2; D gene uncertain. V was cut by 3 bases and J by 4 bases, with 18 bases left in between. Germline V CDR1 and CDR2: SQVTM, ANQGSEA. The CDR3 has 15 residues. The CDR3 DNA is TGCAGCGTTGATGGCGAAGCCCCACGTGGCTATGGCTACACCTTC. It specifies CSVDGEAPRGYGYTF.

This chain links TRBV28 with TRBJ1-5; D is unresolved. The CDR3 runs 14 residues. Germline loops: CDR1 MDHEN, CDR2 SYDVKM. V lost 2 bases and J lost 5, with 10 bases in between. CDR3 protein: CASSLGDGDQPQHF. CDR3 nucleotides: TGTGCCAGCAGTTTAGGTGATGGGGATCAGCCCCAGCATTTT.

This chain uses TRBV7-3 with TRBJ2-2; D not resolved. This CDR3 spans 17 amino acids. From germline, CDR1 is SGHTA and CDR2 FQGTGA. Trimming removed 0 bases from V and 4 bases from J, with 15 bases in between. The CDR3 is CASSLTQRTAATGELFF. Here the CDR3 DNA reads TGTGCCAGCAGCTTAACTCAGCGTACCGCGGCCACCGGGGAGCTGTTTTTT.

This rearrangement joins TRBV19 to TRBJ2-7; 8 bases fit TRBD1. The CDR3 has 14 residues. The V and J ends lost 8 bases and 5 bases, in that order; junction bases with no gene match: 11. Germline V gives CDR1 LNHDA, CDR2 SQIVND (reference sequence). The DNA for the CDR3 is TGTGCCAGTTCCCACCGGGACAGGAACCACGAGCAGTACTTC. This sequence encodes CASSHRDRNHEQYF.

J is TRBJ2-7 and V is TRBV7-7; 7 bases line up with TRBD1. V was pared by 3 bases and J by 3 bases, with 2 bases of the junction left unmatched. The CDR3 contains 13 residues. Germline CDR1 and CDR2: SSHAT and FNYEAQ (reference sequence). CDR3 residues: CASSLYRGYEQYF. For the CDR3, the DNA is TGTGCCAGCAGCTTGTACAGGGGCTACGAGCAGTACTTC.

This clone was seen a single time. This chain joins TRBV5-6 and TRBJ2-1; D could derive from TRBD1 or TRBD2 (5 bases each). Trimming pared 4 bases from V and 9 bases from J, leaving 11 bases between. The CDR3 has 12 amino acids. CDR1 and CDR2 from the germline V gene are SGHDT and YYEEEE. CDR3 region: CASSLGRGEQFF. The CDR3 DNA reads as TGTGCCAGCAGCCTGGGACGAGGTGAGCAGTTCTTC.

CDR3 sequence: CATMVRSSGNTIYF. The CDR3 coding sequence is TGTGCCACCATGGTCCGGAGCTCTGGAAACACCATATATTTT. This rearrangement joins TRBV19 to TRBJ1-3, with D uncertain. The germline V gene encodes CDR1 LNHDA and CDR2 SQIVND (reference sequence). CDR3 length: 14 residues. Deletions cut 10 bases from V and 0 bases from J, with 13 bases between.

The chain uses TRBV19 and TRBJ2-1, with 12 positions matching TRBD2. Trimming at V came to 0 bases and at J to 8 bases, leaving 5 bases not matched to a gene. Germline assignment: CDR1 LNHDA and CDR2 SQIVND (reference sequence). This CDR3 is built from 16 residues. The CDR3 DNA reads as TGTGCCAGTAGTATAGATCGGACTAGCGGGACCGATGAGCAGTTCTTC. Its protein product is CASSIDRTSGTDEQFF.

The genes are TRBV29-1 and TRBJ2-7, with 7 bases matching TRBD2. The V gene end was trimmed by 1 base and the J gene end by 4 bases; junction bases not matched to a gene: 13. Per the germline V gene, CDR1 is SQVTM and CDR2 is ANQGSEA. The CDR3 is 16 amino acids. In DNA form, the CDR3 reads TGCAGCGTTGAAGGCGCGGGAGTTGCTCAAGAGTACGAGCAGTACTTC. This encodes CSVEGAGVAQEYEQYF.

V is TRBV7-9 and J is TRBJ2-5; 7 nucleotides align to TRBD2. Unmatched junction bases numbered 16, after V lost 5 bases and J lost 4 bases. The CDR3 is 17 residues long. Germline CDR1 and CDR2: SEHNR and FQNEAQ (reference sequence). CDR3 coding DNA: TGTGCCAGCAGCGACATTTTCGCGGGAGTTTCTGGAGAGACCCAGTACTTC. Residues: CASSDIFAGVSGETQYF.

V usage is TRBV4-1 and J usage is TRBJ1-5, with D possibly TRBD1 on 6 matching bases. This CDR3 is built from 15 residues. CDR1 and CDR2 from the germline V gene are MGHRA and YSYEKL. V lost 0 bases, J lost 6 bases, and 12 bases lay in between. The CDR3 bases are TGCGCCAGCAGCCAAGATTTGACAGGAGGTCAGCCCCAGCATTTT. This encodes CASSQDLTGGQPQHF.

This chain uses TRBV7-2 with TRBJ1-3; no definite D call. The CDR3 is made up of 16 amino acids. V dropped 4 bases and J dropped 0 bases, with 13 bases sitting between them. Per germline, CDR1 SGHTA and CDR2 FQGNSA. This CDR3 is CASSSYDWSSGNTIYF. CDR3 bases: TGTGCCAGCAGCTCCTACGACTGGAGCTCTGGAAACACCATATATTTT.

On this clone: Within the sample, other DNA sequences also encode this same CDR3. The chain links TRBV27 to TRBJ2-2; D gene ambiguous. Trimming took off 0 bases at V and 1 base at J, with 6 bases between the two ends. CDR1 and CDR2 from the germline V gene are MNHEY and SMNVEV (reference sequence). The CDR3 is made up of 15 amino acids. CDR3 nucleotides: TGTGCCAGCAGTTTATCTCCGGAGAACACCGGGGAGCTGTTTTTT. Protein sequence: CASSLSPENTGELFF.

This clone was counted between two and nine times. The sample holds other DNA sequences that translate to the same CDR3. J is TRBJ1-1 and V is TRBV7-9; no firm D call. Between the trimmed V and J ends, which lost 5 bases and 1 base, there was a span of 5 bases. CDR3 length: 12 residues. CDR1 SEHNR and CDR2 FQNEAQ come from the germline V gene (reference sequence). CDR3 in amino acids: CASSLTNTEAFF. CDR3 nucleotides: TGTGCCAGCAGCCTGACGAACACTGAAGCTTTCTTT.

This sequence joins TRBV5-1 and TRBJ2-1; D remains ambiguous. The germline V gene encodes CDR1 SGHRS and CDR2 YFSETQ. Trimming cost V 0 bases and J 4 bases, with 17 bases left between them. This CDR3 has 17 residues. CDR3: CASSLVADPRPYNEQFF. As DNA, the CDR3 is TGCGCCAGCAGCTTGGTGGCGGACCCCCGGCCTTACAATGAGCAGTTCTTC.

The chain recombines TRBV29-1 with TRBJ1-2; D is ambiguous. This CDR3 has 9 amino acids. Germline CDR1 reads SQVTM; CDR2 reads ANQGSEA. The V gene lost 4 bases and the J gene lost 6 bases, with 3 bases spanning the gap. CDR3 sequence reads: CSVVNGYTF. CDR3 DNA: TGCAGCGTTGTAAATGGCTACACCTTC.

This chain joins TRBV7-9 and TRBJ1-2, with 8 bases fitting TRBD1. Trimming at V came to 4 bases and at J to 1 base, leaving 5 bases not matched to a gene. Germline V lookup: CDR1 SEHNR, CDR2 FQNEAQ (reference sequence). The CDR3 has 15 amino acids. For the CDR3, the DNA is TGTGCCAGCAGCTCCGGACAGGGATTTAACTATGGCTACACCTTC. The encoded protein is CASSSGQGFNYGYTF.

This clone was found once. The chain couples TRBV11-2 to TRBJ2-1, with a weak D call TRBD2 (5 bases). Germline loops: CDR1 SGHAT, CDR2 FQNNGV. The CDR3 sequence is 11 residues long. The ends were cut back, 3 bases at V and 15 bases at J, with 12 bases in the middle. As DNA, the CDR3 is TGTGCCAGCAGCTTTAGGGAGCAGCGGTTCTTC. This encodes CASSFREQRFF.

The chain has TRBV6-6 and TRBJ1-3; no clear D. Germline V lookup: CDR1 MNHNY, CDR2 SVGAGI (reference sequence). V was shortened by 4 bases and J by 0 bases, with 10 bases between the two germline ends. The CDR3 loop spans 15 amino acids. CDR3 DNA sequence: TGTGCCAGCAGTTCCAGCGATTACTCTGGAAACACCATATATTTT. This codes for CASSSSDYSGNTIYF.